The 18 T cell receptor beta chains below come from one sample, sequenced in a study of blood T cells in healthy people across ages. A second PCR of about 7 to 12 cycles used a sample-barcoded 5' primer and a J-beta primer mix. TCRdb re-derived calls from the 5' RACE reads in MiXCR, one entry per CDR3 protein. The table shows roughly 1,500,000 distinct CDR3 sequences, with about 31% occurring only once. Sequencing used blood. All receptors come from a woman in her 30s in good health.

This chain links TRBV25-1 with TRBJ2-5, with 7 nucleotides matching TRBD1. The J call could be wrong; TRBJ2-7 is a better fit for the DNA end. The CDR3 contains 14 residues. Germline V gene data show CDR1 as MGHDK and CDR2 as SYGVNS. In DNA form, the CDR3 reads TGTGCCAGCAGAGCGACAGGGAACTCGTACGAGCAGTACTTC. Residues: CASRATGNSYEQYF.

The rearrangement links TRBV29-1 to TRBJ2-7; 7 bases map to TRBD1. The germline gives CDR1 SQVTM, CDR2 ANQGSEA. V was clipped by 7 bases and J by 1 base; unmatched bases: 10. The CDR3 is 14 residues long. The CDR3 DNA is TGCAGCGCTCGCCGGGACAGTGGGTCCTACGAGCAGTACTTC. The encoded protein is CSARRDSGSYEQYF.

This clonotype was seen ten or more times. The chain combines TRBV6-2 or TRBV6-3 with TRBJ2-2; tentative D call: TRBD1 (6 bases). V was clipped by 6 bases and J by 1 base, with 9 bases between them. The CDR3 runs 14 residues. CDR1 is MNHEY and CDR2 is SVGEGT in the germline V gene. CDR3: CASRLQGNTGELFF. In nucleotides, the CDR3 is TGTGCCAGCAGACTACAGGGGAACACCGGGGAGCTGTTTTTT.

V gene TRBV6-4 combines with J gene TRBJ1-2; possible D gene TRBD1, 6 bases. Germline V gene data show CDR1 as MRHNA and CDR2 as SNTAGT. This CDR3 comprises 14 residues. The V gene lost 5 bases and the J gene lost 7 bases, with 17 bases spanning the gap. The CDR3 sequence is CASSKGQGYGGYTF. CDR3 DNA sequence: TGTGCCAGCAGTAAAGGGCAGGGGTATGGTGGCTACACCTTC.

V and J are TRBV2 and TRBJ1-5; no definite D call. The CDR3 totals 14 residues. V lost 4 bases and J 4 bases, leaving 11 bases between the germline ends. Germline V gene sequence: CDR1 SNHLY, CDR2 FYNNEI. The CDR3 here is CASSVMSGNQPQHF. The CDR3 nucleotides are TGTGCCAGCAGTGTTATGAGTGGGAATCAGCCCCAGCATTTT. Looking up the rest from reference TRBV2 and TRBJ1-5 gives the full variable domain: EPEVTQTPSHQVTQMGQEVILRCVPISNHLYFYWYRQILGQKVEFLVSFYNNEISEKSEIFDDQFSVERPDGSNFTLKIRSTKLEDSAMYFCASSVMSGNQPQHFGDGTRLSIL.

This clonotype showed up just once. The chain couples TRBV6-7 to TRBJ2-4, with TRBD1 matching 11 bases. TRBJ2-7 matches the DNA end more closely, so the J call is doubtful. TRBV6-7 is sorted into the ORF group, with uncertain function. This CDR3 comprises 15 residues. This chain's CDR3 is CASSYPGTGGYEQYF. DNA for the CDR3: TGTGCCAGCAGTTATCCCGGGACAGGGGGCTACGAGCAGTACTTC.

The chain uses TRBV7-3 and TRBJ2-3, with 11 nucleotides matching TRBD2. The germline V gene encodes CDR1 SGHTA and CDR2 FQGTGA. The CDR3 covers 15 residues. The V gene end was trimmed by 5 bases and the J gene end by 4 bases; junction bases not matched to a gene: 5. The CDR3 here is CASSPTSGVADTQYF. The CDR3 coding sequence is TGTGCCAGCAGCCCGACTAGCGGGGTTGCAGATACGCAGTATTTT.

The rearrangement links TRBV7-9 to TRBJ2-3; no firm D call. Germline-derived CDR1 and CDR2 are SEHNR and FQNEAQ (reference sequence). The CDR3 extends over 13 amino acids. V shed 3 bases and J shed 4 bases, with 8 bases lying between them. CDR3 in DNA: TGTGCCAGCAGCTTGGTCGAGGCAGATACGCAGTATTTT. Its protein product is CASSLVEADTQYF.

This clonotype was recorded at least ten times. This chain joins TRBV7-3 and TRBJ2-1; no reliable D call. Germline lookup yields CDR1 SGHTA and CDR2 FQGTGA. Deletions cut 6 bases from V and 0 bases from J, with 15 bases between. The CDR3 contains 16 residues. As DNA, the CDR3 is TGTGCCAGCAGGGAAGGCATCCAGAGCTCCTACAATGAGCAGTTCTTC. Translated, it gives CASREGIQSSYNEQFF.

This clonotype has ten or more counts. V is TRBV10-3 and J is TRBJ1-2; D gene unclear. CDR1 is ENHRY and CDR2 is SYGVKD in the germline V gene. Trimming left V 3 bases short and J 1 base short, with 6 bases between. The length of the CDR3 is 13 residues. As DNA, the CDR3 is TGTGCCATCAGTGAAGGCAGTAACTATGGCTACACCTTC. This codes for CAISEGSNYGYTF.

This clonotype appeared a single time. This CDR3 reads CASSGTIQGDNTEAFF. In DNA, the CDR3 is TGCGCCAGCAGCGGAACGATACAGGGAGATAACACTGAAGCTTTCTTT. V usage is TRBV5-1 and J usage is TRBJ1-1, with D possibly being TRBD1 (6 bases). The CDR3 covers 16 residues. V was pared by 4 bases and J by 2 bases, with 18 bases between. Looked up from germline, CDR1 is SGHRS and CDR2 is YFSETQ.

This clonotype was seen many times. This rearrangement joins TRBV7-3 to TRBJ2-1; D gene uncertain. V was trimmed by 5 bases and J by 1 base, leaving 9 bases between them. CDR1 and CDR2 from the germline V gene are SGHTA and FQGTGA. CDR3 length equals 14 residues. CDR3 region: CASSELGSYNEQFF. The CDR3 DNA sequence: TGTGCCAGCAGCGAATTGGGTTCCTACAATGAGCAGTTCTTC.

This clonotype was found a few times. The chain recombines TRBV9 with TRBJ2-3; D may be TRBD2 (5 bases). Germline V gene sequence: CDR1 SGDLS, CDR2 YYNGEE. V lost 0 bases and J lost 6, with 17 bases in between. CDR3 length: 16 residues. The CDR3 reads CASSVEGGSRGDTQYF. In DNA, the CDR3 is TGTGCCAGCAGCGTAGAAGGCGGCTCTCGAGGGGATACGCAGTATTTT.

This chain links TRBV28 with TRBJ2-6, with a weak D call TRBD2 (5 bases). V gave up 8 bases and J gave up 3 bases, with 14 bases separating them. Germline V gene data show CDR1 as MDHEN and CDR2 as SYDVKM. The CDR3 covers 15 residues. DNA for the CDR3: TGTGCCAGCTCCCTCGAGGGCGTTGGGGCCAACGTCCTGACTTTC. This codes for CASSLEGVGANVLTF.

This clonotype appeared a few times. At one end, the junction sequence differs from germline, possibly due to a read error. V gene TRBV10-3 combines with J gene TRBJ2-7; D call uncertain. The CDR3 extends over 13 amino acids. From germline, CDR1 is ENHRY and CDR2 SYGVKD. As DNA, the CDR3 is TGTGCCATCAGCGACCGATTAACCTACAAGCAGTACTTC. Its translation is CAISDRLTYKQYF.

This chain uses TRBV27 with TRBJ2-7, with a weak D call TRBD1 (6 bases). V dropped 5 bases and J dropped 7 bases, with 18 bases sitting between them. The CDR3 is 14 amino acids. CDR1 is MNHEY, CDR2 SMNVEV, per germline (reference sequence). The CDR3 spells CASSLTRSRGEQYF. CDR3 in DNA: TGTGCCAGCAGTCTTACGCGCTCAAGGGGGGAGCAGTACTTC.

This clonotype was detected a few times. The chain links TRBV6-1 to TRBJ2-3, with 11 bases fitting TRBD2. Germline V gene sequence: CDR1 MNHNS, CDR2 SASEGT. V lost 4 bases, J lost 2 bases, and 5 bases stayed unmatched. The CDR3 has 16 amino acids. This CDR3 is CASSGKTSGNTDTQYF. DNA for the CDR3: TGTGCCAGCAGTGGGAAGACTAGCGGGAACACAGATACGCAGTATTTT.

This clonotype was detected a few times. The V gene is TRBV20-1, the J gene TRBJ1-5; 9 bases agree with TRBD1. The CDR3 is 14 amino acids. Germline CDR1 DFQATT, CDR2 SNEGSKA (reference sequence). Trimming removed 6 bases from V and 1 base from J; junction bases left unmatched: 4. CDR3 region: CSAGTGSSNQPQHF. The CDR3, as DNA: TGCAGTGCCGGGACAGGGTCGAGCAATCAGCCCCAGCATTTT.